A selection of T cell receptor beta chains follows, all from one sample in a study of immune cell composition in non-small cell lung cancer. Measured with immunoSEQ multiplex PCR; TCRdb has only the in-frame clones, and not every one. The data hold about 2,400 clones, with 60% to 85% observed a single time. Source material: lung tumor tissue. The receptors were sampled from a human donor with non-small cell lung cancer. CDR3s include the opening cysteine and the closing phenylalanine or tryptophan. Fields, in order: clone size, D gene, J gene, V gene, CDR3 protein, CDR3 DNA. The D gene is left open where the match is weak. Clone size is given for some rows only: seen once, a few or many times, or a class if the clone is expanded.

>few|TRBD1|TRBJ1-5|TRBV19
CASTVTGDQPQHF
TGTGCCAGTACTGTGACAGGGGATCAGCCCCAGCATTTT
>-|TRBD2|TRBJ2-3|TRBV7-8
CASSLVGLAGGQGRDTQYF
TGTGCCAGCAGCTTAGTCGGGCTAGCGGGAGGGCAGGGGAGAGATACGCAGTATTTT
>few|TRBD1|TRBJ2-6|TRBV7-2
CASSPGTGAGANVLTF
TGTGCCAGCAGCCCCGGGACAGGGGCTGGGGCCAACGTCCTGACTTTC
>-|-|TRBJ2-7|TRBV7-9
CASSQGSLYEQYF
TGTGCCAGCAGCCAGGGCTCCCTCTACGAGCAGTACTTC
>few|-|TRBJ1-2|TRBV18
CASSPGASFRGYTF
TGTGCCAGCTCACCGGGGGCCAGTTTCCGTGGCTACACCTTC
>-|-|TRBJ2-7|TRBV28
CASSLHYEQYF
TGTGCCAGCAGTTTACATTACGAGCAGTACTTC
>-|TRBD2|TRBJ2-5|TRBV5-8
CASSLGTSGGLQETQYF
TGTGCCAGCAGCCTCGGGACTAGCGGGGGCCTACAAGAGACCCAGTACTTC
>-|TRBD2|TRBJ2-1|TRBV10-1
CASWGIAGGPVNEQFF
TGCGCCAGCTGGGGCATAGCGGGAGGGCCCGTGAATGAGCAGTTCTTC
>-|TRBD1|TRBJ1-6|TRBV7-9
CASSSGGSPLHF
TGTGCCAGCAGCTCAGGGGGCTCACCCCTCCACTTT
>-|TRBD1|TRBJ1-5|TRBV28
CASSSPRTGSNQPQHF
TGTGCCAGCAGTTCCCCCCGGACAGGTAGCAATCAGCCCCAGCATTTT
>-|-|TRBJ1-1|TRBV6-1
CASWQGWDTEAFF
TGTGCCAGCTGGCAGGGATGGGACACTGAAGCTTTCTTT
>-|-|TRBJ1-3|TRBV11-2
CASSFLWGGITGNTIYF
-
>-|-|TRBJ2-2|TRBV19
CASSKAGTNTGELFF
TGTGCCAGTAGTAAGGCGGGGACGAACACCGGGGAGCTGTTTTTT
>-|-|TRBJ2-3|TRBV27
CASSLLGITDTQYF
TGTGCCAGCAGTTTACTCGGGATCACAGATACGCAGTATTTT
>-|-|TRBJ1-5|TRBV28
CASSLLRFYSNQPQHF
TGTGCCAGCAGTTTGTTGCGATTTTATAGCAATCAGCCCCAGCATTTT
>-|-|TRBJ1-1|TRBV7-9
CASSTHRVLNTEAFF
TGTGCCAGCAGCACACACAGGGTATTGAACACTGAAGCTTTCTTT
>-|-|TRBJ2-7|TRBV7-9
CASSRREDYEQYF
TGTGCCAGCAGTCGCAGGGAAGACTACGAGCAGTACTTC
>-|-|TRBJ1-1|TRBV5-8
CASSFTRGGDTEAFF
TGTGCCAGCAGCTTCACCAGGGGAGGGGACACTGAAGCTTTCTTT
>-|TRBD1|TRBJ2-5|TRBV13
CASSSRDRGETQYF
TGTGCCAGCAGCTCCCGGGACAGGGGAGAGACCCAGTACTTC
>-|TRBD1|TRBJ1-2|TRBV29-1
CSVDQGVGYTF
TGCAGCGTTGACCAGGGGGTAGGCTACACCTTC
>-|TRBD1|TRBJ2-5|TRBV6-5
CASSYSPTGGRETQYF
TGTGCCAGCAGTTACTCGCCCACAGGGGGCCGAGAGACCCAGTACTTC